The rows below give T cell receptor beta chains drawn from one sample of a study of blood T cells in healthy people across ages. TCRdb used MiXCR to reprocess the 5' RACE reads, holding one entry per CDR3 protein. The sample holds about 1.5 million distinct CDR3 sequences, approximately 39% seen once. The sequencing input was blood. The receptors derive from a woman in her late teens or twenties in good health. The CDR3 runs from the conserved cysteine through the conserved F or W. D genes are given only for firm matches. Some rows mark clone size as missing; the rest say once, few, many or name a class of expanded clone.

.	.	TRBV4-3	TRBJ1-2	CASSQDGTPHYGYTF	TGCGCCAGCAGCCAAGATGGGACACCCCACTATGGCTACACCTTC
once	.	TRBV4-3	TRBJ1-2	CASSQDLGLVRLISSNYGYTF	TGCGCCAGCAGCCAAGACCTAGGGCTTGTTCGCTTAATTTCTTCTAACTATGGCTACACCTTC
few	TRBD1	TRBV10-3	TRBJ2-1	CAISGQTGGPYNEQFF	TGTGCCATCAGTGGGCAGACAGGGGGCCCCTACAATGAGCAGTTCTTC
.	.	TRBV27	TRBJ2-7	CASSLRGTAYEQYF	TGTGCCAGCAGTTTAAGGGGAACAGCCTACGAGCAGTACTTC
.	.	TRBV19	TRBJ1-1	CASSISVTEAFF	TGTGCCAGTAGTATCTCGGTCACTGAAGCTTTCTTT
.	TRBD2	TRBV4-2	TRBJ2-1	CASSQGLALSVEQFF	TGTGCCAGCAGCCAAGGACTAGCCCTATCCGTTGAGCAGTTCTTC
few	.	TRBV20-1	TRBJ2-3	CSARRQAGTDTQYF	TGCAGTGCCAGAAGACAGGCGGGCACAGATACGCAGTATTTT
few	.	TRBV4-1	TRBJ2-7	CASSQINILAYDEQYF	TGCGCCAGCAGCCAAATAAATATTCTAGCTTACGATGAGCAGTACTTC
.	.	TRBV10-3	TRBJ2-5	CAISAGSRQETQYF	TGTGCCATCAGTGCCGGCAGCCGCCAGGAGACCCAGTACTTC
few	.	TRBV6-5	TRBJ1-6	CASSYSSVEASPLHF	TGTGCCAGCAGTTACTCCTCGGTGGAAGCTTCACCCCTCCACTTT
.	.	TRBV2	TRBJ2-7	CASSEGRAASYEQYF	TGTGCCAGCAGTGAAGGGAGGGCGGCGTCCTACGAGCAGTACTTC
few	.	TRBV2	TRBJ2-7	CASSVTDTYEQYF	TGTGCCAGCAGCGTGACGGATACCTACGAGCAGTACTTC
.	.	TRBV4-1	TRBJ1-5	CASSIGRGSNQPQHF	TGCGCCAGCAGCATAGGCAGGGGTAGCAATCAGCCCCAGCATTTT
.	.	TRBV20-1	TRBJ2-5	CSARAQGGVLQETQYF	TGCAGTGCTAGAGCCCAGGGTGGGGTCCTGCAAGAGACCCAGTACTTC
.	TRBD2	TRBV29-1	TRBJ2-5	CSADPRGRAQETQYF	TGCAGCGCTGACCCCCGCGGGAGGGCTCAAGAGACCCAGTACTTC
.	TRBD2	TRBV9	TRBJ2-1	CASSVGSGATNEQFF	TGTGCCAGCAGCGTAGGTAGCGGGGCAACCAATGAGCAGTTCTTC
.	.	TRBV10-3	TRBJ2-7	CAISDSGGVYNEQYF	TGTGCCATCAGTGATAGTGGCGGGGTGTACAATGAGCAGTACTTC
.	.	TRBV16	TRBJ2-7	CASSQSSSSSYEQYF	TGTGCCAGCAGCCAATCATCGTCGAGCTCCTACGAGCAGTACTTC
.	.	TRBV20-1	TRBJ1-1	CSARDFQGSFF	TGCAGTGCTAGAGATTTTCAGGGGTCTTTCTTT
.	.	TRBV4-3	TRBJ1-6	CASSQEWGSNSPLHF	TGCGCCAGCAGCCAAGAATGGGGGAGTAATTCACCCCTCCACTTT